One and the same sample provided the 15 T cell receptor beta chains below, sequenced in a study of cytomegalovirus exposure and HLA in healthy donors. It was with 60 Vbeta and 13 Jbeta primers that the PCR ran. The protocol was immunoSEQ multiplex PCR, while the TCRdb copy is restricted to in-frame clones and leaves out a portion. The table records about 210,000 clones, 83% of them present only once. Specimen: PBMCs. These TCRs come from a man between 40 and 49 years old in good health and CMV-seropositive.

This clone was detected once. The chain couples TRBV6-7 to TRBJ1-2, with D possibly matching TRBD1 (5 bases). TRBV6-7 is flagged as an ORF with uncertain function. This CDR3 has 13 residues. With 2 bases removed from V and 3 bases from J, the gap between germline ends came to 7 bases. The CDR3: CASSYQGDYGYTF. The CDR3 coding sequence is TGTGCCAGCAGTTACCAGGGCGACTATGGCTACACCTTC.

The gene calls are TRBV5-1 and TRBJ2-1; TRBD2 is a possible D gene (5 bases). V was trimmed by 0 bases and J by 9 bases, leaving 10 bases between them. This CDR3 comprises 13 residues. Germline CDR1 is SGHRS and CDR2 is YFSETQ. Here the CDR3 reads CASSLDSRGEQFF. DNA of the CDR3: TGCGCCAGCAGCTTGGACAGCCGGGGTGAGCAGTTCTTC.

The gene calls are TRBV11-2 and TRBJ1-3; a weak D match, TRBD1 (6 bases). Trimming took 5 bases from V and 0 from J, leaving 20 bases between them. From germline, CDR1 is SGHAT and CDR2 FQNNGV. This CDR3 region has 18 residues. The CDR3 spells CASSPLRTDPLSGNTIYF. Written as DNA, the CDR3 is TGTGCCAGCAGCCCTCTTCGGACAGACCCGCTCTCTGGAAACACCATATATTTT.

This chain connects TRBV4-1 to TRBJ2-4, with D maybe TRBD2 (5 bases). The V gene's germline CDR1 is MGHRA and CDR2 YSYEKL. V was shortened by 2 bases and J by 2 bases, with 16 bases between the two germline ends. The CDR3 runs 17 residues. CDR3: CASSQRIRERTKNIQYF. CDR3 bases: TGCGCCAGCAGCCAACGTATTAGGGAGAGGACCAAAAACATTCAGTACTTC.

V and J are TRBV5-1 and TRBJ1-2; tentative D call: TRBD1 (6 bases). This CDR3 comprises 16 residues. CDR1 and CDR2 from the germline V gene are SGHRS and YFSETQ. V lost 4 bases and J 3 bases, leaving 19 bases between the germline ends. The CDR3 bases are TGCGCCAGCAGCCTGGGAGCACAGGGCGCGGACTATGGCTACACCTTC. This encodes CASSLGAQGADYGYTF.

This chain links TRBV30 with TRBJ1-2, with a possible D match to TRBD1 (5 bases). The CDR3 is made up of 11 amino acids. Trimming stripped 4 bases from V and 8 bases from J, with 11 bases between. Germline CDR1 reads GTSNPN; CDR2 reads SVGIG (reference sequence). Here the CDR3 DNA reads TGTGCCTGGAAGGCAGGGCAAGGCTACACCTTC. It codes for CAWKAGQGYTF.

In this sample, this clone turned up once. The chain links TRBV7-8 to TRBJ1-6; D is possibly TRBD1 (5 bases). The CDR3 contains 16 residues. Germline assignment: CDR1 SGHVS and CDR2 FQNEAQ. With 3 bases removed from V and 0 bases from J, the gap between germline ends came to 9 bases. For the CDR3, the DNA is TGTGCCAGCAGCTTTACAGGCAACTCCTATAATTCACCCCTCCACTTT. It specifies CASSFTGNSYNSPLHF. Drawing the rest from reference TRBV7-8 and TRBJ1-6, the complete variable domain is GAGVSQSPRYKVAKRGQDVALRCDPISGHVSLFWYQQALGQGPEFLTYFQNEAQLDKSGLPSDRFFAERPEGSVSTLKIQRTQQEDSAVYLCASSFTGNSYNSPLHFGNGTRLTVT.

V usage is TRBV9 and J usage is TRBJ2-7; 8 positions match TRBD1. Germline values: CDR1 SGDLS, CDR2 YYNGEE. The CDR3 consists of 15 residues. The J segment lost 3 bases and the V segment lost 2 bases, leaving 7 bases of the junction unmatched. CDR3 amino acids: CASSVGQGKVYEQYF. CDR3 nucleotide sequence: TGTGCCAGCAGCGTTGGACAGGGTAAGGTCTACGAGCAGTACTTC. The full variable domain, with the rest looked up from reference TRBV9 and TRBJ2-7, is DSGVTQTPKHLITATGQRVTLRCSPRSGDLSVYWYQQSLDQGLQFLIQYYNGEERAKGNILERFSAQQFPDLHSELNLSSLELGDSALYFCASSVGQGKVYEQYFGPGTRLTVT.

Remarks on this clone: Other DNA sequences in this specimen translate into the identical CDR3. CDR3 bases: TGCAGTGCTACCCGGAACACTGAAGCTTTCTTT. This codes for CSATRNTEAFF. The chain combines TRBV20-1 with TRBJ1-1; no clear D gene. Germline CDR1 DFQATT, CDR2 SNEGSKA (reference sequence). The CDR3 runs to 11 residues. Trimming shortened V by 4 bases and J by 1 base, and 4 bases separated the two germline ends.

This chain uses TRBV14 with TRBJ1-1; tentatively, D is TRBD1 (5 bases). V shed 4 bases and J shed 5 bases, with 11 bases lying between them. The CDR3 loop spans 13 amino acids. Germline CDR1 SGHDN, CDR2 FVKESK. This CDR3 is CASSRRGWTEAFF. CDR3 DNA sequence: TGTGCCAGCAGCCGTAGGGGATGGACTGAAGCTTTCTTT.

This clone was seen only a few times. The V and J genes are TRBV5-1 and TRBJ1-3, with 8 positions matching TRBD1. CDR3 length equals 15 residues. Germline trimming cut 4 bases from V and 8 bases from J; bases unmatched to any gene: 11. Germline V lookup: CDR1 SGHRS, CDR2 YFSETQ. The CDR3 protein is CASSPWDRTVDTIYF. DNA of the CDR3: TGCGCCAGCAGCCCGTGGGACAGGACGGTGGACACCATATATTTT.

The chain uses TRBV10-3 and TRBJ2-7; 12 bases are shared with TRBD2. The CDR3 extends over 19 amino acids. The germline V gene has CDR1 ENHRY and CDR2 SYGVKD. With V trimmed by 6 bases and J by 4 bases, 19 bases remained unmatched. This CDR3 is CAISGASGRALKFRYEQYF. In DNA form, the CDR3 reads TGTGCCATCAGCGGGGCTAGCGGGAGGGCCCTAAAGTTTAGATACGAGCAGTACTTC.

This chain joins TRBV7-2 and TRBJ1-2; 9 bases map to TRBD1. After removal of 4 bases from V and 7 bases from J, the junction contained 10 bases not matched to a gene. Germline-derived CDR1 and CDR2 are SGHTA and FQGNSA. This CDR3 has 15 amino acids. The CDR3 DNA is TGTGCCAGCAGCTCGCCGGGACAGGGTTTCGGTGGCTACACCTTC. This encodes CASSSPGQGFGGYTF.

The rearrangement links TRBV14 to TRBJ2-7, with TRBD1 matching 8 bases. Per the germline V gene, CDR1 is SGHDN and CDR2 is FVKESK. The length of the CDR3 is 14 residues. Unmatched junction bases numbered 5, after V lost 4 bases and J lost 3 bases. Written as DNA, the CDR3 is TGTGCCAGCAGCCTCCGGGACAGGCACTACGAGCAGTACTTC. Protein: CASSLRDRHYEQYF.

This chain uses TRBV7-2 with TRBJ1-5, with 7 positions matching TRBD1. V trimming: 7 bases; J trimming: 0 bases; junction bases outside the gene matches: 12. The germline V gene has CDR1 SGHTA and CDR2 FQGNSA. CDR3 length equals 17 residues. Written as DNA, the CDR3 is TGTGCCAGCACCCTGGCTTTCGACAGGGTTAGCAATCAGCCCCAGCATTTT. Protein: CASTLAFDRVSNQPQHF.